This T cell receptor (beta chain) emerged from a study of shared T cell receptors in the human thymus. Only in-frame clones appear in the TCRdb table, and some are missing; sequencing was by immunoSEQ multiplex PCR. The repertoire includes hundreds of thousands of clones, roughly 74% of them detected once, and more than 0.01% sits in the top ten. Germline V gene sequence: CDR1 SGHAT, CDR2 FQNNGV. The J segment lost 6 bases and the V segment lost 5 bases, leaving 5 bases of the junction unmatched. This CDR3 comprises 14 residues. These data were likewise used in another study, on human thymus T cells. That source notes: The donor group consisted of healthy Finnish infants who were having corrective surgery for congenital heart defects. The source of the thymus tissue was resections taken during corrective heart surgery. Apparent skewing of V and J gene usage characterized both thymic and blood repertoires.

Sequenced input: thymocytes. The clonotype comes from a boy under two years old with a congenital heart defect. V usage is TRBV11-2 and J usage is TRBJ2-2; 8 bases line up with TRBD1. CDR3 protein: CASSRTGSAGELFF. CDR3 coding DNA: TGTGCCAGCAGCCGGACAGGGTCCGCCGGGGAGCTGTTTTTT.